This TCR beta chain was documented in a study of response to subunit inactivated influenza vaccine. Regarding the study as a whole: Only a handful of new T cells, the authors suggested, are recruited with each seasonal influenza vaccination.

The ends lost 4 bases at V and 2 bases at J; junction bases unmatched: 1. This CDR3 is 14 amino acids long. Germline lookup yields CDR1 DFQATT and CDR2 SNEGSKA (reference sequence). As to this clonotype: Its antigen is not identified.

From the RT-PCR reads, TCRdb called clonotypes with MiXCR, one entry per CDR3 protein. The data show roughly 630,000 distinct CDR3 sequences, 12% to 15% seen once. Sequences were derived from PBMCs from blood, sampled roughly 2 weeks before vaccination. The receptor comes from a man aged 45 to 65 who received an inactivated influenza vaccine. The J gene is TRBJ2-2, the V gene TRBV20-1, with 10 positions matching TRBD1. In DNA form, the CDR3 reads TGCAGTGCTATGACAGGGGGCAACACCGGGGAGCTGTTTTTT. Translating it yields CSAMTGGNTGELFF.